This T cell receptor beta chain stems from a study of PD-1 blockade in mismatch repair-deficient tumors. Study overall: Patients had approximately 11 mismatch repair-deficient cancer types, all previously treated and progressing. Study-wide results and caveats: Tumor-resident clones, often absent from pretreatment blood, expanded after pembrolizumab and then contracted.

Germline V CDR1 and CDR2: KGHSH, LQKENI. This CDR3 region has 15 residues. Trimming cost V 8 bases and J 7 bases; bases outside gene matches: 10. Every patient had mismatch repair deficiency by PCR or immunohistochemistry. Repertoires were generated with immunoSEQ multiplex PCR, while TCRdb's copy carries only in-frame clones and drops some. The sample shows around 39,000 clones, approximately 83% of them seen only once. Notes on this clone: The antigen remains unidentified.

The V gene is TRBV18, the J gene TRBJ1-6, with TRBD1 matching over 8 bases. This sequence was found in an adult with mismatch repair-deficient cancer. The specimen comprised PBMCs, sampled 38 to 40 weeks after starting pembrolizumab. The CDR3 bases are TGTGCCAGCCGATACCTACAGGGGGACAATTCACCCCTCCACTTT. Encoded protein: CASRYLQGDNSPLHF.